This T cell receptor (beta chain) was recorded in a study of cytomegalovirus exposure and HLA in healthy donors. A note on this clone: The antigen remains unidentified.

Study findings and constraints: Other equally common chains were less clonally expanded than HLA-associated TCR beta chains, a later analysis showed. Immune exposure data for these donors was limited to CMV serostatus. Cytomegalovirus-associated TCR beta chains were listed, numbering 150 to 200.

Trimming shortened V by 3 bases and J by 6 bases, and 11 bases separated the two germline ends. Per the germline V gene, CDR1 is SGHTA and CDR2 is FQGNSA. This CDR3 has 14 amino acids. It was with 60 Vbeta and 13 Jbeta primers that the PCR ran. Source study methods: A follow-up analysis tallied 60 million to 85 million unique TCR beta chains, roughly 11 million shared. The protocol was immunoSEQ multiplex PCR, while the TCRdb copy is restricted to in-frame clones and leaves out a portion. The V and J calls and clone size come from that table; D and trimming were worked out from the DNA. The sample records about 180,000 clones, 80% to 90% being singletons.

Input material: PBMCs. This receptor was obtained from a woman aged 18-29 years in good health and CMV-seropositive. The chain joins TRBV7-2 to TRBJ2-2; D is perhaps TRBD1 (5 bases). CDR3 nucleotides: TGTGCCAGCAGCTTCGAACAGGATTCCGGGGAGCTGTTTTTT. It is translated as CASSFEQDSGELFF. The complete variable domain, with remaining parts taken from reference TRBV7-2 and TRBJ2-2, reads GAGVSQSPSNKVTEKGKDVELRCDPISGHTALYWYRQSLGQGLEFLIYFQGNSAPDKSGLPSDRFSAERTGGSVSTLTIQRTQQEDSAVYLCASSFEQDSGELFFGEGSRLTVL.